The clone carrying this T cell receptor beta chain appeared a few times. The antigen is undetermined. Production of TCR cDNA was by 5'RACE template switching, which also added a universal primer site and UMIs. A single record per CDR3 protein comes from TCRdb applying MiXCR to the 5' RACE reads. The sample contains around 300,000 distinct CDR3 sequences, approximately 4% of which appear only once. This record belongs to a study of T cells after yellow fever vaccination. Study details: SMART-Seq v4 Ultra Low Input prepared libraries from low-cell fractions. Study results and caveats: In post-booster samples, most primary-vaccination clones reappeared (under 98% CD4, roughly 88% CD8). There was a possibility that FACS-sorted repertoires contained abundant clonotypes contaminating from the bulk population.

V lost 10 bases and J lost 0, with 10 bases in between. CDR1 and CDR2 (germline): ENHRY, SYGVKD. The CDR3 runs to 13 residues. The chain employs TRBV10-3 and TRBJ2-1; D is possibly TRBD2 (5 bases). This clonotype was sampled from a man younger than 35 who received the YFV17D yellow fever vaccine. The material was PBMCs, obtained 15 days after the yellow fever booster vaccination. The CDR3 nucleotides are TGTGCCACCACGGGGAGCTCCTACAATGAGCAGTTCTTC. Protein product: CATTGSSYNEQFF.